This entry describes one T cell receptor beta chain. Antigen: not known. The length of the CDR3 is 15 residues. CDR1 is MRHNA, CDR2 SNTAGT, per germline. Trimming cost V 3 bases and J 4 bases; bases outside gene matches: 7. This entry belongs to a study of cytomegalovirus exposure and HLA in healthy donors. General study results and limits: Cytomegalovirus association was assigned to more than 150 TCR beta chains.

PCR involved 60 Vbeta and 13 Jbeta primers. Libraries were prepared by immunoSEQ multiplex PCR; TCRdb keeps only in-frame clonotypes and omits some of them. The sample includes 150,000 to 200,000 clones, around 68% seen only once; the top ten take under 11%. The clonotype comes from a man between 25 and 39 years old in good health and CMV-seropositive. The sequencing sample was made of PBMCs. The genes are TRBV6-4 and TRBJ2-3; 7 nucleotides line up with TRBD2. DNA of the CDR3: TGTGCCAGCAGTGAGGGCGGCGGGAGCGCAGATACGCAGTATTTT. Encoded protein: CASSEGGGSADTQYF.